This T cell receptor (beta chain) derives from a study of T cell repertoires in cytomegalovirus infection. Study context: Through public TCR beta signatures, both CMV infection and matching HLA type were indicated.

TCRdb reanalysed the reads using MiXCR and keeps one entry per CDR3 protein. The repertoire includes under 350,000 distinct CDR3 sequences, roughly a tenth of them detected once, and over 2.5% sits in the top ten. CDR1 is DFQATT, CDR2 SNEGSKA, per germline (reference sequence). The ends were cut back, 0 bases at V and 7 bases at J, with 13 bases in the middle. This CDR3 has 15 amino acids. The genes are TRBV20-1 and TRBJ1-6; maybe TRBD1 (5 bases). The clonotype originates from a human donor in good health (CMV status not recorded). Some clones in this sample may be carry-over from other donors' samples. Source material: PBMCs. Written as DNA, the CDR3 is TGCAGTGCTAGAGATCACGAGGGGCGGAATTCACCCCTCCACTTT. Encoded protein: CSARDHEGRNSPLHF.